This T cell receptor beta chain was documented in a study of OX40 agonist ivuxolimab in advanced cancers. Background on the study: With a range of roughly 20 to 90, age averaged 60 years, and about 83% were male.

Overall study results and limits: Among the least clonally expanded were partial responders at 0.1-3.0 mg/kg.

The junction had 3 bases not matched to a gene; V was cut back by 5 bases and J by 3 bases. This CDR3 is 14 amino acids long. Germline-derived CDR1 and CDR2 are MGHRA and YSYEKL. Only in-frame clones appear in the TCRdb table, and some are missing; sequencing was by immunoSEQ multiplex PCR. The sample contains approximately 100,000 clones, approximately 85% of which appear only once. The count of this clone is one. Its antigen is still unknown. This clonotype was sampled from an adult with an advanced solid tumor such as melanoma, head and neck, liver or kidney cancer. The sample consisted of CD4+ or CD8+ T cells sorted from blood, taken in a trial of the OX40 agonist ivuxolimab. J is TRBJ2-2 and V is TRBV4-1, with TRBD1 identical over 7 bases. Written as DNA, the CDR3 is TGCGCCAGCAGCGCAACAGGGGACACCGGGGAGCTGTTTTTT. Amino acids: CASSATGDTGELFF.